This is a list of T cell receptor beta chains from one sample in a study of molecular identifiers for immune sequencing clone quantification. In TCRdb, the PCR reads were re-called with MiXCR into one record per CDR3 protein. This table has about 630,000 distinct CDR3 sequences, roughly 23% appearing once. Sequenced input: naive CD8+ T cells from blood, with Jurkat cell RNA spiked in. The receptors derive from a human donor in good health. Some libraries in this study had Jurkat cell RNA spiked in. Each CDR3 is given with its conserved first and last residue. D genes are given only for firm matches. The size field is filled for only some rows; it gives once, few, many or a size class.

d_gene	j_gene	v_gene	abundance	CDR3aa	CDR3nt
TRBD1	TRBJ2-5	TRBV5-1	few	CASSTGQGSGETQYF	TGCGCCAGCAGCACGGGACAGGGTTCGGGGGAGACCCAGTACTTC
-	TRBJ1-1	TRBV9	many	CASGMGNTEAFF	TGTGCCAGCGGCATGGGGAACACTGAAGCTTTCTTT
-	TRBJ1-6	TRBV11-2	-	CASSFSRGLGSPLHF	TGTGCCAGCAGCTTCAGTCGTGGTTTGGGTTCACCCCTCCACTTT
-	TRBJ2-1	TRBV27	few	CASSLEGGLNEQFF	TGTGCCAGCAGTTTAGAGGGGGGGCTCAATGAGCAGTTCTTC
-	TRBJ2-3	TRBV19	-	CASRRREYADTQYF	TGTGCCAGCCGGAGGAGGGAATACGCAGATACGCAGTATTTT
-	TRBJ1-1	TRBV3-1	many	CASSPSGQFPGDTEAFF	TGTGCCAGCAGCCCCTCCGGACAGTTCCCCGGGGACACTGAAGCTTTCTTT
-	TRBJ2-3	TRBV6-2/TRBV6-3	-	CASGVGPFTDTQYF	TGTGCCAGCGGGGTAGGTCCATTCACAGATACGCAGTATTTT
TRBD1	TRBJ1-5	TRBV5-5	-	CASSTGTVSNQPQHF	TGTGCCAGCAGCACAGGGACAGTTAGCAATCAGCCCCAGCATTTT
TRBD1	TRBJ2-1	TRBV14	-	CASILTGDPYNEQFF	TGTGCCAGCATCCTTACAGGGGACCCCTACAATGAGCAGTTCTTC
TRBD2	TRBJ2-1	TRBV4-1	many	CASSQAERGYNEQFF	TGCGCCAGCAGCCAAGCGGAGCGGGGCTACAATGAGCAGTTCTTC
TRBD2	TRBJ2-1	TRBV19	-	CASRGLDSYNEQFF	TGTGCCAGTAGAGGACTAGACTCCTACAATGAGCAGTTCTTC
-	TRBJ2-7	TRBV20-1	-	CSARVVDERYF	TGCAGTGCCCGGGTTGTGGACGAGCGGTACTTC
TRBD2	TRBJ2-3	TRBV27	-	CASSPLTRTSGISDTQYF	TGTGCCAGCAGTCCGTTAACCCGGACTAGCGGGATCTCAGATACGCAGTATTTT
TRBD2	TRBJ2-2	TRBV9	once	CACSVKGPAGFTGELFF	TGTGCCTGCAGCGTAAAGGGACCAGCGGGATTCACCGGGGAGCTGTTTTTT
-	TRBJ1-1	TRBV27	few	CASTRDVSWTEAFF	TGTGCCAGCACCCGGGACGTCAGTTGGACTGAAGCTTTCTTT
-	TRBJ2-7	TRBV12-1	-	CTSSNHRDGPYEQYF	TGTACCAGCAGCAATCACCGGGACGGCCCCTACGAGCAGTACTTC
-	TRBJ2-3	TRBV19	few	CASSGDTQRTDRQYF	TGTGCCAGTAGCGGGGACACCCAACGCACAGATAGGCAGTATTTT
-	TRBJ2-2	TRBV7-9	many	CASSLGARGPGELFF	TGTGCCAGCAGCCTAGGGGCCCGAGGCCCCGGGGAGCTGTTTTTT
TRBD2	TRBJ2-3	TRBV29-1	many	CSVEDGGTSGSTDTQYF	TGCAGCGTTGAAGATGGGGGGACTAGCGGGAGCACAGATACGCAGTATTTT
TRBD2	TRBJ2-1	TRBV5-3	-	CASSLLCGFGGRGPGAEQFF	TGTGCCAGCAGCTTGTTGTGCGGGTTTGGCGGGAGAGGGCCCGGGGCTGAGCAGTTCTTC
-	TRBJ2-4	TRBV7-8	many	CASSTPSTKNIQYF	TGTGCCAGCAGCACCCCGTCGACCAAAAACATTCAGTACTTC
TRBD1	TRBJ2-7	TRBV6-1	-	CASRVQGDGQYF	TGTGCCAGCAGGGTACAGGGGGACGGGCAGTACTTC
TRBD1	TRBJ1-5	TRBV10-3	few	CAISESLGGQANQPQHF	TGTGCCATCAGTGAGTCTTTGGGTGGACAGGCGAATCAGCCCCAGCATTTT
TRBD1	TRBJ1-1	TRBV27	many	CASSFSRGNEAFF	TGTGCCAGCAGTTTCTCCAGGGGGAATGAAGCTTTCTTT
-	TRBJ2-5	TRBV7-2	many	CASSLHQGSTETQYF	TGTGCCAGCAGTCTCCATCAGGGGTCTACAGAGACCCAGTACTTC
TRBD2	TRBJ2-3	TRBV6-2/TRBV6-3	few	CASSYRSGGVGDTQYF	TGTGCCAGCAGTTACCGCAGCGGGGGGGTCGGAGATACGCAGTATTTT
-	TRBJ1-2	TRBV20-1	few	CRGGGPYGYTF	TGCAGAGGAGGAGGGCCCTATGGCTACACCTTC
-	TRBJ1-5	TRBV5-4	-	CASGLGEGQPQHF	TGTGCCAGCGGCTTGGGAGAGGGTCAGCCCCAGCATTTT